The TCR beta chain under discussion was sequenced for a study of T cells in Graves' hyperthyroidism and ophthalmopathy (dated by TCRdb to the late 2010s). Background for the entire study: Peripheral blood samples were taken at the time of initial diagnosis, prior to any treatment. The roughly 100 discovery patients were randomly divided into training and test sets at a 7:3 ratio. To identify TCR V-J signatures that set the groups apart, the researchers used a discovery cohort of more than 95 patients, made up of 40 to 45 with Graves' ophthalmopathy and about 60 with stable Graves' hyperthyroidism. Prospective prediction of ophthalmopathy was tested in an independent validation cohort consisting of 18 to 20 hyperthyroidism patients and over 15 patients who later progressed to ophthalmopathy. The study also compared thyroid tissue and blood T-cell repertoires from roughly six Graves' hyperthyroidism patients. Once sampling was done, hyperthyroidism patients were given methimazole at a starting dose of 30 mg daily, whereas ophthalmopathy patients were given high-dose intravenous methylprednisolone. The paper reports TCR Vbeta CDR3 sequencing of fewer than 150 peripheral blood samples: approximately 41 ophthalmopathy, roughly 80 hyperthyroidism and around 17 progressor patients. Broader findings and caveats from the paper: In validation, the model predicted progression to ophthalmopathy a median of 6.5 months before onset, with about 71% sensitivity and almost 75% specificity. Ophthalmopathy was separated from stable hyperthyroidism by a 13 V-J signature model, with around 90% sensitivity and around 81% specificity obtained in cross-validation and 80%/75% obtained in testing. Sample size was not statistically predetermined, and investigators were not blinded to group allocation. Blood samples also contained most of the expanded thyroid clonotypes (frequency above 0.001), which suggests that blood repertoires may reflect thyroid immune responses.

As regards this clonotype: Its specific antigen is unknown. There are no base qualities to consult, and no much larger clone falls within one base.

Amplification of TCR beta CDR3 regions was carried out from RNA transcripts. The TCR CDR3 was subjected to a first round of RT-PCR using the HTBI primer set and the Qiagen OneStep RT-PCR kit. The libraries were constructed in a second round of multiplex PCR and then size-selected and purified. Libraries were sequenced paired-end with 100 bp reads on an Illumina HiSeq2000. The source study handled its data this way. SOAPnuke was used to process the raw data, throwing out any read that contained adapters or uncalled bases, had a mean Phred below 15, or lacked an exact constant-primer or identifier match. COPE v1.2.5 was used to merge the high-quality paired reads, and each unique nucleotide sequence was defined as a clonotype. Clonotypes were aligned to IMGT TRBV, TRBD and TRBJ reference segments using MiTCR v1.1. The analysis was restricted to V-J combinations with a frequency above 0.0001, which together covered 99% to 99.2% of the repertoires. The TCS score was defined as the ratio of F50 (clonal expansion) to E x V (chaos), calculated using BLOSUM62-based TCRdist between CDR3 peptides within each V-J. Welch's t-statistics and random forest reduced fewer than 550 V-J features to fewer than 15, which were used in a naive Bayes classifier (R e1071). TCRdb reprocessed the public reads (quality trimming at Q25 with fastp, clone calling with MiXCR) and kept in-frame beta chains. Each record represents a unique CDR3 protein, reported with the most common genes and DNA among its rows. The V and J calls reflect TCRdb's pipeline rather than the authors' work. Recorded for this sample are more than 350,000 distinct CDR3 sequences; nearly 15% of them occurred a single time. The ten largest clones represent roughly a fifth of the sample.

The junction shows trimming of 5 bases on V and 6 bases on J, plus 12 bases between the germline ends. Including the terminal cysteine and phenylalanine, the CDR3 comprises 13 residues. Kept here is only the CDR3 DNA, which spans 39 bases and is read in frame from base 1. In the ophthalmopathy patients, disease was moderately to severely active, with a Clinical Activity Score of 3 or more, a NOSPECS grade of 4 or more, and a duration of less than 3 months. Patients with uncontrolled infections, other autoimmune diseases, pregnancy or lactation were excluded. Diagnoses were established on the basis of clinical symptoms, serum thyroxine and TRAb, thyroid ultrasound, and orbital computed tomography. PBMCs were isolated from about 9.1 ml of fresh peripheral blood by Ficoll-Paque density gradient centrifugation. Total RNA was extracted with Trizol reagent, and quality was checked on an Agilent 2100 Bioanalyzer.

The specimen was blood. The rearranged chain carries TRBV12-3 or TRBV12-4 and TRBJ2-3, with the D segment identity uncertain. The receptor was isolated from a woman in her sixties or seventies with Graves' ophthalmopathy. DNA sequence: TGTGCCAGCAGTCCGCCCTCTGAGGATACGCAGTATTTT. This encodes CASSPPSEDTQYF.